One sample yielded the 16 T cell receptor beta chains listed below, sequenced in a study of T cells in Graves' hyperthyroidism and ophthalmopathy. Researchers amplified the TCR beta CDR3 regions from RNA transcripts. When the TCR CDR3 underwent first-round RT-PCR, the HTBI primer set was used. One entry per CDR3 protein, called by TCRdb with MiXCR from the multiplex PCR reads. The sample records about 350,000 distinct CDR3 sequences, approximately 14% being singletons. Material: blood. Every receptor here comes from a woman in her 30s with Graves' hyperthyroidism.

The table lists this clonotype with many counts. The CDR3 nucleotides are TGTGCCAGCAGTGTCAACAGGGTGGGGCAGCCCCAGCATTTT. Translating it yields CASSVNRVGQPQHF. The chain is built from TRBV28 and TRBJ1-5, with D possibly being TRBD1 (6 bases). The CDR3 runs to 14 residues. The germline V and J ends were trimmed by 5 bases and 7 bases, with 15 bases remaining between them. Germline loops: CDR1 MDHEN, CDR2 SYDVKM.

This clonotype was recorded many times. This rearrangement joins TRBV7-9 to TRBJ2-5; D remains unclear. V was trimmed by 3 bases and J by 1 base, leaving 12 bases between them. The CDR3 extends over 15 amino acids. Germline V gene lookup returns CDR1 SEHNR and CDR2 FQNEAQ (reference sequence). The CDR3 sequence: CASSFELPPQETQYF. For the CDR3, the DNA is TGTGCCAGCAGCTTTGAGCTGCCACCCCAAGAGACCCAGTACTTC. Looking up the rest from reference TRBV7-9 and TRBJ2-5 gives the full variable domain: DTGVSQNPRHKITKRGQNVTFRCDPISEHNRLYWYRQTLGQGPEFLTYFQNEAQLEKSRLLSDRFSAERPKGSFSTLEIQRTEQGDSAMYLCASSFELPPQETQYFGPGTRLLVL.

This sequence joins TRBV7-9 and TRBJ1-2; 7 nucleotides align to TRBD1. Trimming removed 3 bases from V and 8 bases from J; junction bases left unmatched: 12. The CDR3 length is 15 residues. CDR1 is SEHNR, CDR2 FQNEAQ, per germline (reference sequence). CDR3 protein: CASSFTPTGLGGYTF. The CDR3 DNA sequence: TGTGCCAGCAGCTTTACCCCGACAGGGTTAGGCGGCTACACCTTC.

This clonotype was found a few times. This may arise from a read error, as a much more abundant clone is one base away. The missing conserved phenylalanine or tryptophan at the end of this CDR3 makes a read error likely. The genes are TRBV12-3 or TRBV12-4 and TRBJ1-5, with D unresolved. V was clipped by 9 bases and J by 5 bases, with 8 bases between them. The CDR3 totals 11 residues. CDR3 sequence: CASFPDQPQHS. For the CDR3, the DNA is TGTGCCAGTTTCCCTGATCAGCCCCAGCATTCT.

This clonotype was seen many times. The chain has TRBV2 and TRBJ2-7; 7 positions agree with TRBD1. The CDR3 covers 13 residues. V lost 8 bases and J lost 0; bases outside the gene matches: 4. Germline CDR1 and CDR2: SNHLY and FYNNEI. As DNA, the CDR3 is TGTGCCAGCTCTGGACAGGTCTCCTACGAGCAGTACTTC. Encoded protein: CASSGQVSYEQYF.

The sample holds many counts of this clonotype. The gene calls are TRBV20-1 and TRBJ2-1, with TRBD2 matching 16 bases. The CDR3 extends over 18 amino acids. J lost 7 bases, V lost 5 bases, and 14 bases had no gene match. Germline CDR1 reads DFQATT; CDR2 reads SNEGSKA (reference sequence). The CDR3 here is CSAPSGTSGRAGVNEQFF. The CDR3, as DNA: TGCAGTGCTCCTTCCGGGACTAGCGGGAGGGCCGGTGTGAATGAGCAGTTCTTC.

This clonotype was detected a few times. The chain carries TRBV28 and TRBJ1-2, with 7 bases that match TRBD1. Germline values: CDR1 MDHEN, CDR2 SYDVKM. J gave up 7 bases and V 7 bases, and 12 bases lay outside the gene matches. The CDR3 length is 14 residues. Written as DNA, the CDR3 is TGTGCCAGCAAGACAGGGAGGATCCCTTTTGGCTACACCTTC. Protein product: CASKTGRIPFGYTF.

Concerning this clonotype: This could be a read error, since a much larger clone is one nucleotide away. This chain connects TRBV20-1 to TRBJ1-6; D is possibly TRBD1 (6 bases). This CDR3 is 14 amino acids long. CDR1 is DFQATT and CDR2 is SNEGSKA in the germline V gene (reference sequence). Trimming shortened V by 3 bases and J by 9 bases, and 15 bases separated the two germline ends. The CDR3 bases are TGCAGTGCTAGTGGGTGGAGACAGGTTTCACCCCTCCACTTT. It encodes CSASGWRQVSPLHF.

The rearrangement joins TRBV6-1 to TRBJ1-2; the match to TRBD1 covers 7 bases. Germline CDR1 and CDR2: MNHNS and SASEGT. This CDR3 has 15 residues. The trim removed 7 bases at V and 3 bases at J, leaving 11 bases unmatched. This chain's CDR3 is CASTRQGVVYYGYTF. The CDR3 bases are TGTGCCAGCACCCGACAGGGTGTAGTGTACTATGGCTACACCTTC.

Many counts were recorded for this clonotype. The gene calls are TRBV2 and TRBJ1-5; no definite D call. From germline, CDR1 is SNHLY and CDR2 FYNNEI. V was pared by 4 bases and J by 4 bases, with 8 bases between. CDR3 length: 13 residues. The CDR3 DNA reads TGTGCCAGCAGTGTGGTAGCGAATCAGCCCCAGCATTTT. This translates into CASSVVANQPQHF.

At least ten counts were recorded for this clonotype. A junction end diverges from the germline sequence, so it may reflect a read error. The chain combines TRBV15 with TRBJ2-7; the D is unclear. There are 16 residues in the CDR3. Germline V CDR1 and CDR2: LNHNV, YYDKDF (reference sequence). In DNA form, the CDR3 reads TGTGCCACCAGCAGAGACCAAATCAGACTCTCCGACGAGCAGTACTTC. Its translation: CATSRDQIRLSDEQYF.

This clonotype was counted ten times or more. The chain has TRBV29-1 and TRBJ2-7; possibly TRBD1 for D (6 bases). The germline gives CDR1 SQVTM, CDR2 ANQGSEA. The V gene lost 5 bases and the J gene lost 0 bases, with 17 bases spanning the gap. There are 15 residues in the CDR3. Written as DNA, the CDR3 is TGCAGCGTTTCGAATCTCGGACAGAGCTCCTACGAGCAGTACTTC. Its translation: CSVSNLGQSSYEQYF.

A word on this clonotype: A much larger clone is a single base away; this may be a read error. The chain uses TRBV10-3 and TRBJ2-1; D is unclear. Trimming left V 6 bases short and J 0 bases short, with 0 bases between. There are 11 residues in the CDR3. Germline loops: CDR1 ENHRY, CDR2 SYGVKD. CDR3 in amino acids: CAISSYNEQFF. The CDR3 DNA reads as TGTGCCATCAGCTCCTACAATGAGCAGTTCTTC.

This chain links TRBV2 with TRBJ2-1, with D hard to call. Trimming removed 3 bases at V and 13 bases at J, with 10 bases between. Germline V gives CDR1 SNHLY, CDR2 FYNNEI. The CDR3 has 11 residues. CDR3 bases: TGTGCCAGCAGTGAGTCCGTTCCCCAGTTCTTC. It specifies CASSESVPQFF.

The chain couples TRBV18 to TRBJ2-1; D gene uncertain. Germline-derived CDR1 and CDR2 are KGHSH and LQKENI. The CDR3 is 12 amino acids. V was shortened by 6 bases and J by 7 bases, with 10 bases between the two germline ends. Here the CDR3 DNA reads TGTGCCAGCTCGCCCACCGAGAATGAGCAGTTCTTC. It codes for CASSPTENEQFF.

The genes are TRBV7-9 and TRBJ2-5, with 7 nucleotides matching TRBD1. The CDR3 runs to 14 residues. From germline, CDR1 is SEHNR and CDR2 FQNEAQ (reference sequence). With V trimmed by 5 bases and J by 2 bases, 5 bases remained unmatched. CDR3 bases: TGTGCCAGCAGCCAGGGACAGCATCAAGAGACCCAGTACTTC. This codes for CASSQGQHQETQYF.